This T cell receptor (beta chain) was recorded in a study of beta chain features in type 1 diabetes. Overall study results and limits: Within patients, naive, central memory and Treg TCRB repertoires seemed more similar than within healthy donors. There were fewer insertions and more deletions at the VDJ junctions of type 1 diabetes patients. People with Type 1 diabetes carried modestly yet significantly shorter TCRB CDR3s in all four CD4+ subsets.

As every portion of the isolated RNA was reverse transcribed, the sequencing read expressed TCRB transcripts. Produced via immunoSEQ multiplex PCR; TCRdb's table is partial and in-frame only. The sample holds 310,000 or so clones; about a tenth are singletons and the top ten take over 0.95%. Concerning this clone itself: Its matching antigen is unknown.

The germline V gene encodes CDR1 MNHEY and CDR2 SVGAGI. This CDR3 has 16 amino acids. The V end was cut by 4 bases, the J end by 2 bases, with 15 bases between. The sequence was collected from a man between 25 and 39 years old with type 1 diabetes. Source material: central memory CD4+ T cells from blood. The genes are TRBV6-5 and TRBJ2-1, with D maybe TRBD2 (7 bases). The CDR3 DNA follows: TGTGCCAGCAGTTCCGTAGGGGGGGGGCCCTACAATGAGCAGTTCTTC. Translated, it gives CASSSVGGGPYNEQFF.